This TCR beta chain is drawn from a study of spatial heterogeneity in lung cancer. On the study more broadly: About 73 TRACERx patients with early, untreated non-small cell lung cancer donated samples. There were consistently more beta-chain sequences detected than alpha-chain sequences. Follow-up PBMC samples were sequenced when available, at a median of approximately two years after resection.

Per the germline V gene, CDR1 is LGHDT and CDR2 is YNNKEL (reference sequence). V trimming: 1 base; J trimming: 3 bases; junction bases outside the gene matches: 1. The length of the CDR3 is 14 residues. Time point given: blood at routine non-recurrence follow-up after resection. Unsorted samples of tumor, nontumor lung or frozen PBMC had their whole RNA sequenced. The library protocol tagged each TCR cDNA with a unique molecular identifier. MiXCR, run by TCRdb on the 5' RACE reads, gives a single entry per CDR3 protein. The table records roughly 120,000 distinct CDR3 sequences, about 12% of them present only once. This clonotype occurred a few times.

The chain combines TRBV3-1 with TRBJ1-2, with 8 bases identical to TRBD1. This material consisted of PBMCs, taken at follow-up. This sequence was found in a male donor with early-stage non-small cell lung cancer. DNA for the CDR3: TGTGCCAGCAGCCAAGGACAGGGGTACTATGGCTACACCTTC. Protein: CASSQGQGYYGYTF.